These 13 T cell receptor beta chains were all obtained from the same sample, sequenced in a study of identical twins. From the 5' RACE reads, TCRdb called clonotypes with MiXCR, one entry per CDR3 protein. The table records 310,000 or so distinct CDR3 sequences, nearly 9.5% of them present only once. The sample was also linked to a second study, of yellow fever vaccine responses in identical twins.

The sequencing input was CD8+ T cells sorted from blood. These TCRs come from a woman aged 18-30 years in good health.

V usage is TRBV6-1 and J usage is TRBJ2-5; TRBD1 is a possible D gene (7 bases). Germline V gives CDR1 MNHNS, CDR2 SASEGT. The length of the CDR3 is 14 residues. V was shortened by 8 bases and J by 3 bases, with 16 bases between the two germline ends. The CDR3 nucleotides are TGTGCCAGCGGCGGGACAGCCCAAGAAGAGACCCAGTACTTC. Residues: CASGGTAQEETQYF.

J is TRBJ2-1 and V is TRBV20-1; 9 bases are a match to TRBD1. The J segment lost 4 bases and the V segment lost 0 bases, leaving 16 bases of the junction unmatched. Looked up from germline, CDR1 is DFQATT and CDR2 is SNEGSKA (reference sequence). This CDR3 is built from 19 residues. CDR3 nucleotides: TGCAGTGCTAGAGATTCCGAGACGCCTGGACAGGGGAATTACAATGAGCAGTTCTTC. Translating it yields CSARDSETPGQGNYNEQFF.

V usage is TRBV9 and J usage is TRBJ2-3; 14 nucleotides align to TRBD2. Trimming removed 4 bases from V and 3 bases from J; junction bases left unmatched: 10. The CDR3 has 18 residues. The germline V gene encodes CDR1 SGDLS and CDR2 YYNGEE. The CDR3 protein is CASSPTGTSGGETDTQYF. The DNA of the CDR3 is TGTGCCAGCAGCCCAACGGGGACTAGCGGGGGAGAGACAGATACGCAGTATTTT.

The chain is built from TRBV28 and TRBJ2-5; D gene uncertain. V gave up 8 bases and J gave up 1 base, with 8 bases separating them. The CDR3 is 12 amino acids. Germline CDR1 is MDHEN and CDR2 is SYDVKM. The CDR3: CASGKFQETQYF. The CDR3 DNA reads TGTGCCAGCGGGAAGTTCCAAGAGACCCAGTACTTC.

There are a few counts of this clonotype. The chain joins TRBV7-9 to TRBJ2-5; 12 bases match TRBD2. In germline, CDR1 is SEHNR, CDR2 FQNEAQ (reference sequence). The CDR3 totals 17 residues. J gave up 4 bases and V 5 bases, and 11 bases lay outside the gene matches. CDR3 in amino acids: CASSPRASGRAVETQYF. The CDR3 nucleotides are TGTGCCAGCAGCCCCCGGGCTAGCGGGAGGGCCGTAGAGACCCAGTACTTC.

This clonotype was picked up many times. The chain employs TRBV5-1 and TRBJ1-2; D gene uncertain. Trimming removed 0 bases from V and 3 bases from J, with 6 bases in between. Germline-derived CDR1 and CDR2 are SGHRS and YFSETQ. The CDR3 covers 13 residues. The CDR3 nucleotides read TGCGCCAGCAGCTTGGGTCAGTACTATGGCTACACCTTC. This translates into CASSLGQYYGYTF.

The chain is built from TRBV20-1 and TRBJ2-1; the D is unclear. Between the trimmed V and J ends, which lost 0 bases and 8 bases, there was a span of 14 bases. The CDR3 runs to 14 residues. The V gene's germline CDR1 is DFQATT and CDR2 SNEGSKA (reference sequence). Written as DNA, the CDR3 is TGCAGTGCTAGAGAGCGGCCTCCCTGGGATGAGCAGTTCTTC. It is translated as CSARERPPWDEQFF.

This clonotype was seen a handful of times. The chain joins TRBV29-1 to TRBJ2-1; no firm D call. The CDR3 loop spans 13 amino acids. Trimming took 5 bases from V and 8 from J, leaving 16 bases between them. The germline gives CDR1 SQVTM, CDR2 ANQGSEA. Here the CDR3 reads CSVRMLVFHEQFF. The CDR3 DNA reads as TGCAGCGTTCGGATGCTAGTTTTTCATGAGCAGTTCTTC.

The rearrangement joins TRBV12-3 or TRBV12-4 to TRBJ2-5, with 8 bases fitting TRBD1. The CDR3 spans 14 residues. Unmatched junction bases numbered 3, after V lost 4 bases and J lost 2 bases. The CDR3 is CASSYGQGQETQYF. DNA for the CDR3: TGTGCCAGCAGTTACGGACAGGGTCAAGAGACCCAGTACTTC.

At least ten counts were recorded for this clonotype. V is TRBV2 and J is TRBJ2-3; D is possibly TRBD1 (5 bases). V was shortened by 5 bases and J by 5 bases, with 5 bases between the two germline ends. CDR1 SNHLY and CDR2 FYNNEI come from the germline V gene. The CDR3 length is 11 residues. The CDR3 here is CASSTGDTQYF. CDR3 coding DNA: TGTGCCAGCAGTACAGGAGATACGCAGTATTTT.

J is TRBJ2-2 and V is TRBV7-9, with D uncertain. Germline-derived CDR1 and CDR2 are SEHNR and FQNEAQ (reference sequence). The CDR3 extends over 16 amino acids. Trimming removed 4 bases from V and 2 bases from J, with 14 bases in between. The CDR3 DNA follows: TGTGCCAGCAGCTCACCGGCTGGCACCAACACCGGGGAGCTGTTTTTT. It translates to CASSSPAGTNTGELFF.

The V gene is TRBV29-1, the J gene TRBJ2-4; 9 bases are a match to TRBD2. CDR3 length: 14 residues. Losses at the gene ends were 6 bases for V and 5 bases for J; bases not matched to a gene: 8. In germline, CDR1 is SQVTM, CDR2 ANQGSEA. CDR3 DNA sequence: TGCAGCGTCCAACTAGCGGGCCTCGAAAACATTCAGTACTTC. This sequence encodes CSVQLAGLENIQYF.

This clonotype came up a few times. The V and J genes are TRBV7-9 and TRBJ2-6; maybe TRBD1 (6 bases). Trimming took 2 bases from V and 0 from J, leaving 11 bases between them. Per germline, CDR1 SEHNR and CDR2 FQNEAQ (reference sequence). The CDR3 sequence is 17 residues long. CDR3 loop: CASSLPRGHSGANVLTF. The CDR3 region has the DNA TGTGCCAGCAGCTTACCCAGGGGCCACTCTGGGGCCAACGTCCTGACTTTC.